This TCR beta chain was captured by sequencing in a study of OX40 agonist ivuxolimab in advanced cancers. Turning to the overall study: The costimulatory receptor OX40 (CD134) was targeted by ivuxolimab, a fully human IgG2 agonistic monoclonal antibody. The purpose of peripheral TCRbeta sequencing was to test whether ivuxolimab changed TCR sequence diversity and led to clonal T-cell expansion. Intravenous ivuxolimab was administered to patients every 2 weeks at six dose levels: 0.01, 0.1, 0.3, 1.5, 3 and 10 mg/kg. Among the 50 to 55 dose-escalation patients, some 20 had hepatocellular carcinoma, roughly 15 melanoma, 9 renal cell carcinoma and 9 head and neck cancer. Partial responses occurred in three dose-escalation patients, of whom one had hepatocellular carcinoma and two had cutaneous melanoma. In the dose-escalation cohort, about four fifths of patients were male, and the mean age was around 60 years with a range of about 20 to 90. The paper covers the monotherapy dose-escalation part of the phase I ivuxolimab trial, which included N of about 50 patients. Patients were allowed to have had prior anti-PD-1, anti-PD-L1 or anti-CTLA-4 therapy, and approximately 37% of the dose-escalation patients had been treated with checkpoint inhibitors.

The research as a whole found: Clonal expansion of both CD4+ and CD8+ blood T cells was observed from baseline to week 6 at doses 0.1 to 3.0 mg/kg. On average, CD8+ T cells showed more expanded clones than CD4+ T cells after ivuxolimab. Low levels of normalized T-cell clonal expansion were also seen in some nonresponding patients. Partial responders in the 0.1-3.0 mg/kg groups had among the lowest normalized peripheral clonal expansion, especially among CD8+ T cells. The antigen specificity of the peripheral T cells that underwent clonal expansion was not determined.

The trial excluded patients who had a history of autoimmune disease or were on systemic immunosuppression. Peripheral blood for TCR sequencing was drawn from every dose cohort at baseline, at cycle 4 day 1 and at cycle 7 day 1. Samples were obtained from an open-label, multicenter, first-in-human phase I dose-escalation trial of ivuxolimab. Adults with locally advanced or metastatic melanoma, renal cell carcinoma, hepatocellular carcinoma or head and neck squamous cell carcinoma were enrolled in the trial. Before TCR sequencing, CD4+ T cells and CD8+ T cells from peripheral blood were sorted into separate populations. Genomic DNA was extracted from sorted cells for sequencing of the TCRbeta CDR3 region. The immunoSEQ Assay was used to sequence the TCRbeta CDR3 regions. The table was pulled from immuneACCESS by TCRdb, which kept in-frame rearrangements only. Such tables lose some clones; where checked, under half of the loss comes from unresolved V genes, and the rest has no known cause. The sample includes roughly 90,000 clones, with around 90% observed a single time. The leading ten clones occupy approximately 8.4% of the sample.

Comment on this clone: It has no known antigen specificity. One base away there is no much larger clone; base qualities are not given.

V is pared back by 7 bases and J by 6 bases, with 12 bases lying between the germline termini. CDR1 and CDR2, per the germline V gene, are ENHRY and SYGVKD. Spanning cysteine to phenylalanine, the CDR3 consists of 12 amino acids. This entry keeps only the CDR3 DNA: 36 bases, framed from base 1. The input for sequencing was CD4+ or CD8+ T cells sorted from blood, taken in a trial of the OX40 agonist ivuxolimab. The chain joins TRBV10-3 to TRBJ1-1, with the D gene not confidently named. The receptor comes from an adult with an advanced solid tumor such as melanoma, head and neck, liver or kidney cancer. The base sequence is TGTGCCATCAAATCTCCGGGCGCTGAAGCTTTCTTT. It specifies CAIKSPGAEAFF.